This paragraph covers one T cell receptor (beta chain) sequence. What it binds is not known. These data belong to a study of blood T cells in healthy people across ages. The study, taken as a whole, reports: Per-million-T-cell TCR beta diversity fell roughly linearly with age. Naive CD4+ cells and diversity were both higher in long-lived donors than in aged donors.

Per the germline V gene, CDR1 is DFQATT and CDR2 is SNEGSKA (reference sequence). Trimming cost V 1 base and J 7 bases; bases outside gene matches: 11. The CDR3 totals 15 residues. It was with a sample-barcoded 5' primer and a J-beta primer mix that a second PCR of roughly 6 to 11 cycles was run. TCRdb processed the 5' RACE reads anew with MiXCR; each CDR3 protein has one entry. The table lists around 1,900,000 distinct CDR3 sequences, around 42% of them singletons. Donation came from healthy Caucasian individuals in Russia who were aged 6 to 90. The gene calls are TRBV20-1 and TRBJ1-2, with 8 bases that match TRBD1. This TCR was sampled from a human donor in good health. The source material was blood. As DNA, the CDR3 is TGCAGTGCTAGAGCCGGGACAGGCGGCGCTTCTGGCTACACCTTC. Its translation: CSARAGTGGASGYTF.